The 30 T cell receptor beta chains given below trace back to one sample, sequenced in a study of shared clonotypes between healthy human individuals. Clones were sequenced by immunoSEQ multiplex PCR, and TCRdb holds only the in-frame ones, with some missing. Found here are about 1.5 million clones, approximately 98% of them singletons; the top ten hold about 0.45%. Specimen: naive CD4+ T cells sorted from blood. Subset here: CD45RA+ positively selected. The receptors shown here come from a man younger than 40 in good health.

The chain links TRBV14 to TRBJ2-7; weak D call: TRBD2 (5 bases). Germline V CDR1 and CDR2: SGHDN, FVKESK. V lost 0 bases, J lost 4 bases, and 13 bases lay in between. The CDR3 covers 15 residues. In DNA, the CDR3 is TGTGCCAGCAGCCAAGATTCGCGGGTTCATTACGAGCAGTACTTC. This translates into CASSQDSRVHYEQYF.

The rearrangement links TRBV2 to TRBJ2-3; 8 nucleotides align to TRBD2. Germline CDR1 is SNHLY and CDR2 is FYNNEI. The CDR3 covers 15 residues. The trim removed 4 bases at V and 4 bases at J, leaving 7 bases unmatched. CDR3 bases: TGTGCCAGCAGTGGATCGGGAGGGCCGGCAGATACGCAGTATTTT. The encoded protein is CASSGSGGPADTQYF.

The V and J genes are TRBV7-2 and TRBJ2-7; 13 bases align to TRBD2. Germline loops: CDR1 SGHTA, CDR2 FQGNSA. The V segment lost 5 bases and the J segment 7 bases; nucleotides outside the gene matches: 8. The CDR3 runs to 15 residues. CDR3 residues: CASSPKTSGRREQYF. The CDR3, as DNA: TGTGCCAGCAGCCCCAAGACTAGCGGGAGGCGGGAGCAGTACTTC.

V usage is TRBV6-5 and J usage is TRBJ2-3; the match to TRBD2 covers 7 bases. This CDR3 has 16 residues. V gave up 4 bases and J gave up 4 bases; unmatched junction bases: 11. The germline gives CDR1 MNHEY, CDR2 SVGAGI. CDR3 protein: CASSFRAGLGADTQYF. CDR3 nucleotide sequence: TGTGCCAGCAGTTTTCGAGCGGGGTTGGGTGCAGATACGCAGTATTTT.

Concerning this clone: Additional DNA sequences in this sample encode the identical CDR3. This chain uses TRBV28 with TRBJ2-3; D gene unclear. The CDR3 runs to 12 residues. V gave up 1 base and J gave up 4 bases, with 3 bases separating them. Germline-derived CDR1 and CDR2 are MDHEN and SYDVKM. DNA of the CDR3: TGTGCCAGCAGTTTATTACCAGATACGCAGTATTTT. It encodes CASSLLPDTQYF.

The V call is TRBV19, the J call TRBJ2-2; D not resolved. Germline loops: CDR1 LNHDA, CDR2 SQIVND (reference sequence). Trimming pared 2 bases from V and 4 bases from J, leaving 8 bases between. This CDR3 region has 14 residues. CDR3 in DNA: TGTGCCAGTAGTATAAGGCTTAGCACCGGGGAGCTGTTTTTT. Translating gives CASSIRLSTGELFF.

The gene calls are TRBV6-5 and TRBJ2-5, with a weak D call TRBD1 (5 bases). Germline-derived CDR1 and CDR2 are MNHEY and SVGAGI. CDR3 length: 13 amino acids. V lost 7 bases and J 1 base, leaving 10 bases between the germline ends. The CDR3 protein is CASTDRIQETQYF. As DNA, the CDR3 is TGTGCCAGCACCGACAGAATCCAAGAGACCCAGTACTTC.

In DNA, the CDR3 is TGTGCCAGCAGCTCGAGACTGGCTGCCAATGAGCAGTTCTTC. Amino acid sequence: CASSSRLAANEQFF. The V call is TRBV11-3, the J call TRBJ2-1; D not certain. From germline, CDR1 is SGHNT and CDR2 YENEEA. Deletions cut 4 bases from V and 6 bases from J, with 13 bases between. The CDR3 totals 14 residues.

The chain carries TRBV15 and TRBJ2-1; 9 bases agree with TRBD1. This CDR3 has 23 amino acids. Trimming at V came to 3 bases and at J to 0 bases, leaving 24 bases not matched to a gene. Germline assignment: CDR1 LNHNV and CDR2 YYDKDF (reference sequence). CDR3 sequence reads: CATSSRGGSLGQGLTSSYNEQFF. The DNA of the CDR3 is TGTGCCACCAGCAGTAGAGGAGGTTCTTTGGGACAGGGTCTAACGAGCTCCTACAATGAGCAGTTCTTC.

CDR3 residues: CASSLVFNTEAFF. CDR3 nucleotide sequence: TGTGCCAGCAGCTTAGTATTTAACACTGAAGCTTTCTTT. The chain has TRBV7-2 and TRBJ1-1; D is unclear. The V end was cut by 1 base, the J end by 2 bases, with 5 bases between. The CDR3 consists of 13 residues. Germline CDR1 reads SGHTA; CDR2 reads FQGNSA. The complete variable domain, with remaining parts taken from reference TRBV7-2 and TRBJ1-1, reads GAGVSQSPSNKVTEKGKDVELRCDPISGHTALYWYRQSLGQGLEFLIYFQGNSAPDKSGLPSDRFSAERTGGSVSTLTIQRTQQEDSAVYLCASSLVFNTEAFFGQGTRLTVV.

The gene calls are TRBV6-4 and TRBJ1-2; 7 nucleotides agree with TRBD1. The V segment lost 4 bases and the J segment 4 bases; nucleotides outside the gene matches: 3. The CDR3 has 13 amino acids. CDR1 MRHNA and CDR2 SNTAGT come from the germline V gene. The CDR3 DNA sequence: TGTGCCAGCAGTGCCACAGGGGCCTATGGCTACACCTTC. Protein sequence: CASSATGAYGYTF.

The chain links TRBV18 to TRBJ2-7; 12 bases map to TRBD2. Germline V gives CDR1 KGHSH, CDR2 LQKENI. After removal of 6 bases from V and 6 bases from J, the junction contained 15 bases not matched to a gene. The CDR3 runs to 17 residues. CDR3 sequence reads: CASSHRRLAGEGSEQYF. As DNA, the CDR3 is TGTGCCAGCTCTCACCGCCGACTAGCGGGAGAGGGAAGCGAGCAGTACTTC.

The rearrangement links TRBV7-9 to TRBJ1-2, with D maybe TRBD1 (6 bases). Germline V CDR1 and CDR2: SEHNR, FQNEAQ (reference sequence). The V end was cut by 6 bases, the J end by 10 bases, with 21 bases between. This CDR3 spans 14 amino acids. CDR3 amino acids: CASSWDTLYGNYTF. The CDR3 bases are TGTGCCAGCAGTTGGGACACCCTCTATGGGAACTACACCTTC.

The chain carries TRBV18 and TRBJ2-5, with D possibly TRBD1 on 5 matching bases. Germline CDR1 and CDR2: KGHSH and LQKENI. The CDR3 runs 15 residues. Trimming stripped 3 bases from V and 0 bases from J, with 11 bases between. CDR3 DNA: TGTGCCAGCTCACCGCTCGCCAGGGACCAAGAGACCCAGTACTTC. It specifies CASSPLARDQETQYF.

The genes are TRBV10-3 and TRBJ1-2; D not resolved. The CDR3 is 13 residues long. The germline gives CDR1 ENHRY, CDR2 SYGVKD. With 2 bases removed from V and 4 bases from J, the gap between germline ends came to 8 bases. The CDR3 DNA follows: TGTGCCATCAGTGAGGCGGCAGTCTATGGCTACACCTTC. Translation gives CAISEAAVYGYTF.

CDR3 nucleotides: TGTGCCAGCAGTTTGATTCGAGATACGCAGTATTTT. It specifies CASSLIRDTQYF. J is TRBJ2-3 and V is TRBV28; D is uncertain. The germline V gene has CDR1 MDHEN and CDR2 SYDVKM. Trimming cost V 3 bases and J 5 bases, with 6 bases left between them. The CDR3 has 12 amino acids.

This clone occurred once. The chain is built from TRBV10-3 and TRBJ2-7; D assignment may be TRBD1 or TRBD2 (5 bases each). Trimming stripped 2 bases from V and 3 bases from J, with 14 bases between. Germline CDR1 ENHRY, CDR2 SYGVKD. This CDR3 is 15 amino acids long. CDR3 nucleotide sequence: TGTGCCATCAGTGAGCCGGGACGGGTGGTCTACGAGCAGTACTTC. It is translated as CAISEPGRVVYEQYF.

The chain combines TRBV5-1 with TRBJ2-1; D is undetermined. This CDR3 comprises 17 residues. Germline CDR1 SGHRS, CDR2 YFSETQ. Trimming cost V 1 base and J 0 bases, with 14 bases left between them. DNA for the CDR3: TGCGCCAGCAGCTTGACTGACACCCTTAGCTCCTACAATGAGCAGTTCTTC. This codes for CASSLTDTLSSYNEQFF.

This sequence joins TRBV7-6 and TRBJ2-7; weak D call: TRBD2 (5 bases). The V gene's germline CDR1 is SGHVS and CDR2 FNYEAQ. The CDR3 spans 14 residues. V lost 5 bases and J 5 bases, leaving 16 bases between the germline ends. CDR3 residues: CASSAGLNGDEQYF. CDR3 bases: TGTGCCAGCAGCGCGGGCCTGAACGGCGACGAGCAGTACTTC. Supplemented by reference TRBV7-6 and TRBJ2-7, the full variable domain reads GAGVSQSPRYKVTKRGQDVALRCDPISGHVSLYWYRQALGQGPEFLTYFNYEAQQDKSGLPNDRFSAERPEGSISTLTIQRTEQRDSAMYRCASSAGLNGDEQYFGPGTRLTVT.

This clone has just one count. This chain connects TRBV2 to TRBJ1-1; D is possibly TRBD1 (6 bases). V lost 7 bases and J lost 6, with 18 bases in between. The germline CDR1 and CDR2 sequences are SNHLY and FYNNEI. The CDR3 covers 14 residues. Here the CDR3 DNA reads TGTGCCAGCACCAATCAGGGGTTTGGGGCTGAAGCTTTCTTT. It translates to CASTNQGFGAEAFF.

The chain joins TRBV28 to TRBJ1-5; D might be TRBD1 (6 bases). Trimming removed 8 bases from V and 3 bases from J, with 14 bases in between. The germline V gene encodes CDR1 MDHEN and CDR2 SYDVKM. The CDR3 spans 14 residues. The CDR3 nucleotides are TGTGCCAGCCTTTTAACAGGGAACAATCAGCCCCAGCATTTT. It is translated as CASLLTGNNQPQHF.

The CDR3 loop reads CASSPRSGVYEQYF. CDR3 sequence (DNA): TGTGCCAGCAGTCCCAGGTCGGGAGTATACGAGCAGTACTTC. The chain couples TRBV27 to TRBJ2-7; maybe TRBD2 (6 bases). CDR1 and CDR2 from the germline V gene are MNHEY and SMNVEV (reference sequence). With 5 bases removed from V and 4 bases from J, the gap between germline ends came to 15 bases. The CDR3 is 14 amino acids.

V is TRBV4-1 and J is TRBJ2-5; D call uncertain. Germline lookup yields CDR1 MGHRA and CDR2 YSYEKL. Trimming left V 2 bases short and J 5 bases short, with 15 bases between. This CDR3 contains 15 residues. Here the CDR3 DNA reads TGCGCCAGCAGCCAAACGGCAGTGGCGCAGGAGACCCAGTACTTC. The encoded protein is CASSQTAVAQETQYF.

V and J are TRBV27 and TRBJ2-7, with D perhaps matching TRBD1 (5 bases). The CDR3 spans 13 residues. Looked up from germline, CDR1 is MNHEY and CDR2 is SMNVEV (reference sequence). Trimming cost V 7 bases and J 3 bases, with 13 bases left between them. The CDR3 spells CASTPHRGYEQYF. The CDR3 coding sequence is TGTGCCAGCACCCCCCATAGGGGCTACGAGCAGTACTTC.

The rearrangement links TRBV5-1 to TRBJ1-2; TRBD1 matches at 10 bases. The CDR3 loop spans 13 amino acids. Trimming took 5 bases from V and 8 from J; bases not matched to a gene: 6. The germline V gene encodes CDR1 SGHRS and CDR2 YFSETQ. CDR3 protein: CASRAGQGDGYTF. As DNA, the CDR3 is TGCGCCAGCAGAGCCGGACAGGGGGACGGCTACACCTTC.

This clone was recorded once. This CDR3 is CAWSQIGSQRTEAFF. CDR3 in DNA: TGTGCCTGGAGCCAAATAGGGAGCCAAAGGACTGAAGCTTTCTTT. The chain has TRBV30 and TRBJ1-1; D remains unclear. V lost 3 bases and J 5 bases, leaving 19 bases between the germline ends. Germline V gene data show CDR1 as GTSNPN and CDR2 as SVGIG (reference sequence). The CDR3 is made up of 15 amino acids.

This rearrangement joins TRBV2 to TRBJ2-5; D is unresolved. The length of the CDR3 is 13 residues. Between the trimmed V and J ends, which lost 0 bases and 7 bases, there was a span of 9 bases. Germline-derived CDR1 and CDR2 are SNHLY and FYNNEI. The CDR3: CASSEALRRTQYF. In DNA form, the CDR3 reads TGTGCCAGCAGTGAAGCGTTGCGTCGGACCCAGTACTTC.

This rearrangement joins TRBV5-1 to TRBJ2-7, with 7 bases fitting TRBD1. Germline CDR1 SGHRS, CDR2 YFSETQ. The J segment lost 0 bases and the V segment lost 4 bases, leaving 4 bases of the junction unmatched. There are 14 residues in the CDR3. CDR3 nucleotides: TGCGCCAGCAGCATGGCAGGGGGCTCCTACGAGCAGTACTTC. It codes for CASSMAGGSYEQYF.

The chain combines TRBV5-4 with TRBJ2-7, with a tentative D call TRBD1 (6 bases). The CDR3 loop spans 14 amino acids. V lost 1 base and J lost 4, with 12 bases in between. Germline-derived CDR1 and CDR2 are SGHNT and YYREEE (reference sequence). Written as DNA, the CDR3 is TGTGCCAGCAGCTTGAGGGGGTTAACTTACGAGCAGTACTTC. It codes for CASSLRGLTYEQYF.

The chain couples TRBV9 to TRBJ1-4, with D unclear. CDR3 length equals 14 residues. V was cut by 0 bases and J by 5 bases, with 8 bases left in between. Germline lookup yields CDR1 SGDLS and CDR2 YYNGEE. The CDR3 DNA reads as TGTGCCAGCAGCGTAGGGCAGGCGAATGAAAAACTGTTTTTT. Encoded protein: CASSVGQANEKLFF.